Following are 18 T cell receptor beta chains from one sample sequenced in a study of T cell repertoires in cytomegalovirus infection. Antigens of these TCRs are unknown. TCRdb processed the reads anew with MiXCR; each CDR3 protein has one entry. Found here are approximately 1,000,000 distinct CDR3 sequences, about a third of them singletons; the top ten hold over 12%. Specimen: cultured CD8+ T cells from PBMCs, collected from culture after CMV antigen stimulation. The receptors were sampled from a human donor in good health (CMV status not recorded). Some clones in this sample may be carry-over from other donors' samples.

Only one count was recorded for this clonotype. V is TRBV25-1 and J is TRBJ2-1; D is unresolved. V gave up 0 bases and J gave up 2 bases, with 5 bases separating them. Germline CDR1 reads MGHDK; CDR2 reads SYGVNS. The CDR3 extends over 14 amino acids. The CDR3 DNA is TGTGCCAGCAGTGAATACAGCACCTACAATGAGCAGTTCTTC. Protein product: CASSEYSTYNEQFF.

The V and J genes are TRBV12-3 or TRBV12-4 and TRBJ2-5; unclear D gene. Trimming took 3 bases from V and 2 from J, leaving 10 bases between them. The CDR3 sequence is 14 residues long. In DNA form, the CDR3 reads TGTGCCAGCAGTTTTTTGACAAATCAAGAGACCCAGTACTTC. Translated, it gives CASSFLTNQETQYF.

In DNA form, the CDR3 reads TGTGCCTGTGCACTGATGACCTCGGAAAACATTCAGTACTTC. Its protein is CACALMTSENIQYF. The chain joins TRBV28 to TRBJ2-4; D unresolved. In germline, CDR1 is MDHEN, CDR2 SYDVKM. The CDR3 runs 14 residues. The V and J ends lost 11 bases and 5 bases respectively, with 19 bases between them.

DNA of the CDR3: TGTGCCAGCAGTGAGGGGTACAGAGGCACTGGAAACACCATATATTTT. This gives the protein CASSEGYRGTGNTIYF. V gene TRBV2 combines with J gene TRBJ1-3; no clear D. V was trimmed by 3 bases and J by 2 bases, leaving 14 bases between them. The CDR3 runs 16 residues. Germline V gene lookup returns CDR1 SNHLY and CDR2 FYNNEI.

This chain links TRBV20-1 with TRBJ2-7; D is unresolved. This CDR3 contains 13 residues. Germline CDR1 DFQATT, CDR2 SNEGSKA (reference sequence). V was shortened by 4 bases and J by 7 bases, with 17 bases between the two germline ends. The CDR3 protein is CSAKIRRNREQYF. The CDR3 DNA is TGCAGTGCTAAAATACGAAGGAATCGGGAGCAGTACTTC.

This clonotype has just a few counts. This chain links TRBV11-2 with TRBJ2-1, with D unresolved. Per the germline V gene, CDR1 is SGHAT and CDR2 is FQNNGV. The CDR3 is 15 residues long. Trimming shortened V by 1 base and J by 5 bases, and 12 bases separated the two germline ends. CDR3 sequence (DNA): TGTGCCAGCAGCTTAGTTGATGGAGTAAACAATGAGCAGTTCTTC. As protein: CASSLVDGVNNEQFF. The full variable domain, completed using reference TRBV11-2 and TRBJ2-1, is EAGVAQSPRYKIIEKRQSVAFWCNPISGHATLYWYQQILGQGPKLLIQFQNNGVVDDSQLPKDRFSAERLKGVDSTLKIQPAKLEDSAVYLCASSLVDGVNNEQFFGPGTRLTVL.

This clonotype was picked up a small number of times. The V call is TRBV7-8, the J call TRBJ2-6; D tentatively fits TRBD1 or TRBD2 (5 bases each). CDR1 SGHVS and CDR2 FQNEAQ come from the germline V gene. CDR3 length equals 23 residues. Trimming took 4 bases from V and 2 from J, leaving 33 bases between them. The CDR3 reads CASSSPTSSGQGFGETGANVLTF. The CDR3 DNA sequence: TGTGCCAGCAGCTCTCCCACCAGCTCGGGGCAGGGTTTTGGAGAAACTGGGGCCAACGTCCTGACTTTC.

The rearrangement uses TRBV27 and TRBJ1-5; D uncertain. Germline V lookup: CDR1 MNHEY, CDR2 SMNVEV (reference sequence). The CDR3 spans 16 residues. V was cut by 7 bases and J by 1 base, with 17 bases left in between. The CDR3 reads CASTPRKGGSNQPQHF. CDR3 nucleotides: TGTGCCAGCACCCCCCGAAAAGGTGGGAGCAATCAGCCCCAGCATTTT.

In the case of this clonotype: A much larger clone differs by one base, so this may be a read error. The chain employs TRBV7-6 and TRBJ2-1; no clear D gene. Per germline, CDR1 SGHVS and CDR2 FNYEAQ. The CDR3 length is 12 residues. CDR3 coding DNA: TGTGCCAACAGCCGCCGACGGAGTGAGCAGTTCTTC. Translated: CANSRRRSEQFF. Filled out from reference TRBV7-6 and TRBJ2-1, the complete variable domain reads GAGVSQSPRYKVTKRGQDVALRCDPISGHVSLYWYRQALGQGPEFLTYFNYEAQQDKSGLPNDRFSAERPEGSISTLTIQRTEQRDSAMYRCANSRRRSEQFFGPGTRLTVL.

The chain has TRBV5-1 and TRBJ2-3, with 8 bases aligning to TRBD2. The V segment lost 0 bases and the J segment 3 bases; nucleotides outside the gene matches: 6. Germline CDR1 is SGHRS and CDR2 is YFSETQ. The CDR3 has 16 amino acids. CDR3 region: CASSLGTSTETDTQYF. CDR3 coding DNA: TGCGCCAGCAGCTTGGGGACTAGCACTGAGACAGATACGCAGTATTTT.

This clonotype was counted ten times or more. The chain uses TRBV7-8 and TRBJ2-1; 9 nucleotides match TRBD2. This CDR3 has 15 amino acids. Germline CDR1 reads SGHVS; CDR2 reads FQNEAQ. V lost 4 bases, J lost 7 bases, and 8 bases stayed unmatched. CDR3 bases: TGTGCCAGCAGCTCTCCTAGCGGGGAGAGGAATGAGCAGTTCTTC. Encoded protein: CASSSPSGERNEQFF.

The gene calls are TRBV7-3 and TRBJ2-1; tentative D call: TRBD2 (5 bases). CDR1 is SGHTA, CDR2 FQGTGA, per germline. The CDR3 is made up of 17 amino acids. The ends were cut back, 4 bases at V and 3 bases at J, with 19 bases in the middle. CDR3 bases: TGTGCCAGCAGCTCTACCCTCCTAGCCGTTGACTACAATGAGCAGTTCTTC. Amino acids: CASSSTLLAVDYNEQFF.

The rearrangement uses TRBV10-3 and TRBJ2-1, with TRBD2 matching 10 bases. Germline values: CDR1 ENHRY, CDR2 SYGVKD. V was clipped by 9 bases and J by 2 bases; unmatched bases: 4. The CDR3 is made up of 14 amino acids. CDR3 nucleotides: TGTGCCATGGCGAGCGGGGGGGCCTACAATGAGCAGTTCTTC. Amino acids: CAMASGGAYNEQFF.

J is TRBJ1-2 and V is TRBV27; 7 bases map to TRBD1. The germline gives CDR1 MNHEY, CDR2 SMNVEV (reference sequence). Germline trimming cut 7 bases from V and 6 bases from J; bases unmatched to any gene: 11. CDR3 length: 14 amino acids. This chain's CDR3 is CASTPGGGVDGYTF. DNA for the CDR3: TGTGCCAGCACCCCTGGAGGGGGCGTCGATGGCTACACCTTC.

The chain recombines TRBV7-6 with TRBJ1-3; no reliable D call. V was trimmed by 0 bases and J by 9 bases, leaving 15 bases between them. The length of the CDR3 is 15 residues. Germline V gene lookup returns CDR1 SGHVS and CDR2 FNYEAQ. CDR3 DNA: TGTGCCAGCAGCTTAGCTACGGGTCCGAGGAGCACCATATATTTT. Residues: CASSLATGPRSTIYF.

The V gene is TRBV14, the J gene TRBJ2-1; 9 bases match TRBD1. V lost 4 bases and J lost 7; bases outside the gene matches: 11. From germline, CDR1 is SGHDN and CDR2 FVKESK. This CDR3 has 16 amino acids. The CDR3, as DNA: TGTGCCAGCAGCCTATTTCTAAACGGACAGGGGAATGAGCAGTTCTTC. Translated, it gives CASSLFLNGQGNEQFF. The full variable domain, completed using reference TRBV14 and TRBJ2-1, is EAGVTQFPSHSVIEKGQTVTLRCDPISGHDNLYWYRRVMGKEIKFLLHFVKESKQDESGMPNNRFLAERTGGTYSTLKVQPAELEDSGVYFCASSLFLNGQGNEQFFGPGTRLTVL.

DNA for the CDR3: TGTGCCAGCAGCTTGGGGACAGGGGGCCCCCGCGATGAGCAGTTCTTC. This codes for CASSLGTGGPRDEQFF. V usage is TRBV5-6 and J usage is TRBJ2-1; TRBD1 matches 11 bases. CDR1 and CDR2 (germline): SGHDT, YYEEEE. There are 16 residues in the CDR3. V was clipped by 0 bases and J by 8 bases; unmatched bases: 7.

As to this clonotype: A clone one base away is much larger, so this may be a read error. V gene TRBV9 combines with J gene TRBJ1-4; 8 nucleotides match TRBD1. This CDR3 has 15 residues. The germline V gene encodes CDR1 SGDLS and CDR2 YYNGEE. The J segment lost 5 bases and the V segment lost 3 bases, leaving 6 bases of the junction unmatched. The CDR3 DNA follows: TGTGCCAGCAGCGACCTGGGACAGGAAAATGAAAAACTGTTTTTT. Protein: CASSDLGQENEKLFF. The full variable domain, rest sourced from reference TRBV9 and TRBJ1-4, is DSGVTQTPKHLITATGQRVTLRCSPRSGDLSVYWYQQSLDQGLQFLIQYYNGEERAKGNILERFSAQQFPDLHSELNLSSLELGDSALYFCASSDLGQENEKLFFGSGTQLSVL.